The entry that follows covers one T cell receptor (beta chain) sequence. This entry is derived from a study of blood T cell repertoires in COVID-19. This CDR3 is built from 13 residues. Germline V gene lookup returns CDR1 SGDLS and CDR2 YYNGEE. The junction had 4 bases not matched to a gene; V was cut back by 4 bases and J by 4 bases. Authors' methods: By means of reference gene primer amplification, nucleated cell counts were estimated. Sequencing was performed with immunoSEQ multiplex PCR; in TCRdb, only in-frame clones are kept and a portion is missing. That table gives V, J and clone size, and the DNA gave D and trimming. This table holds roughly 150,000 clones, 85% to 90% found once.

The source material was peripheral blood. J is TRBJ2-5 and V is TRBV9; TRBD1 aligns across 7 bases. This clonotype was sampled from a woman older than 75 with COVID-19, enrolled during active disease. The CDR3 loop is CASSPRQGETQYF. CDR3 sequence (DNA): TGTGCCAGCAGCCCGCGACAGGGAGAGACCCAGTACTTC.